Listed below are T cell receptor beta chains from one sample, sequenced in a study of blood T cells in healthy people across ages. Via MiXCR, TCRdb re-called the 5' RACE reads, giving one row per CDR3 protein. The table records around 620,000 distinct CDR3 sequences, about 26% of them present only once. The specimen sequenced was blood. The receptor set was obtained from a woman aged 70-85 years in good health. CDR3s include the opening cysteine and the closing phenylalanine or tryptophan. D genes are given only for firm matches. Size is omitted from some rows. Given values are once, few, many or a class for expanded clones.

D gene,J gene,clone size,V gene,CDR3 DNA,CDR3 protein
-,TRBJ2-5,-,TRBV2,TGTGCCAGCAGTGATGCGACGGGGCTCCAAGAGACCCAGTACTTC,CASSDATGLQETQYF
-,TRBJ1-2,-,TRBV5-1,TGCGCCAGCAGCCCTGACGGATATGTCGGGGTGGGCTACACCTTC,CASSPDGYVGVGYTF
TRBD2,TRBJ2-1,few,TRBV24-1,TGTGCCACCAGTGATTCCGACGGGAGGGCTTACAATGAGCAGTTCTTC,CATSDSDGRAYNEQFF
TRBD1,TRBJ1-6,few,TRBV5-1,TGCGCCAGCAGCATCGGGACAGGGGCGAATTCACCCCTCCACTTT,CASSIGTGANSPLHF
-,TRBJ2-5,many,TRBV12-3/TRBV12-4,TGTGCCAGCAGCTTAAGGGGGAGGGAGACCCAGTACTTC,CASSLRGRETQYF
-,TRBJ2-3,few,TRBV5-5,TGTGCCAGCAGCGAACAAGTACCGGGGGCCGGCAATCAGCCCCAGTATTTT,CASSEQVPGAGNQPQYF
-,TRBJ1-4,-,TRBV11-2,TGTGCCAGCAGCCCCCCGGGGCGCGGGTACGAAAAACTGTTTTTT,CASSPPGRGYEKLFF
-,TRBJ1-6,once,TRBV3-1,TGTGCCAGCAGCCGGGCCGCCGGCTCAAATTCACCCCTCCACTTT,CASSRAAGSNSPLHF
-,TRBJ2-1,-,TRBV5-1,TGCGCCAGCAGCTTGGGGGCTGTAGAGCAGTTCTTC,CASSLGAVEQFF
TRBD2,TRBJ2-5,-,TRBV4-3,TGCGCCAGCAGCCAAGACTGGCTAGCGGGGGGCGGAGAGACCCAGTACTTC,CASSQDWLAGGGETQYF
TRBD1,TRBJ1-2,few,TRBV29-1,TGCAGCGTTGAAGAACAGGGGGCGCTTGGCTACACCTTC,CSVEEQGALGYTF
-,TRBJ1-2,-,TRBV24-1,TGTGCCACCAGTGATGACGGCGCTAACTATGGCTACACCTTC,CATSDDGANYGYTF
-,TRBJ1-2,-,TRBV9,TGTGCCAGCAGCCAAAAGGCCTATGGCTACACCTTC,CASSQKAYGYTF
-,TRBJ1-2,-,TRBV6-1,TGTGCCAGCAGTGAAGAGGCCGGGGGGTCCGGTTATGGCTACACCTTC,CASSEEAGGSGYGYTF
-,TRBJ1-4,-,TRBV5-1,TGCGCCAGCAGCCTCGGGAGGCAAGAGAGGGAAAAACTGTTTTTT,CASSLGRQEREKLFF
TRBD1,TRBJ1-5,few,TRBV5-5,TGTGCCAGCAGCTTTACAGGGGACAATCAGCCCCAGCATTTT,CASSFTGDNQPQHF
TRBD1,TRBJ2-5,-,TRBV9,TGTGCCAGCAGTGTAGGTCAGGGGGCCAACCAAGAGACCCAGTACTTC,CASSVGQGANQETQYF
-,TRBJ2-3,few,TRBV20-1,TGCAGTGCTAAGGAGACGACAACTAGCACAGATACGCAGTATTTT,CSAKETTTSTDTQYF
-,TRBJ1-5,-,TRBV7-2,TGTGCCAGCAGCTTAGAGTTTTTTCGAGACAATCAGCCCCAGCATTTT,CASSLEFFRDNQPQHF
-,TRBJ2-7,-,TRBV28,TGTGCCAGCAGTGTCACGGGTTGCGAGCAGTACTTC,CASSVTGCEQYF
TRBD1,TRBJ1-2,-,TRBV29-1,TGCAGCGCGGGACAGGGGGATGGCTACACCTTC,CSAGQGDGYTF
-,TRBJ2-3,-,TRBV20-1,TGCAGTGCGCCTACTAGCCTGGAGGCCACAGATACGCAGTATTTT,CSAPTSLEATDTQYF
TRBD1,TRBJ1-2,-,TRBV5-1,TGCGCCAGCAGCCCCCGACAGGGAGGAGAGTATGGCTACACCTTC,CASSPRQGGEYGYTF
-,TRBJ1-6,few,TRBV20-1,TGCAGTGCTAGTCTCAGGGGTGGAAATTCACCCCTCCACTTT,CSASLRGGNSPLHF
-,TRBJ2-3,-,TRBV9,TGTGCCAGCAGCGCGGGACGGCGGAGCACAGATACGCAGTATTTT,CASSAGRRSTDTQYF
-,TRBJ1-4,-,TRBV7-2,TGTGCCAGCAGCTTGCAGGGAATAGCTAATGAAAAACTGTTTTTT,CASSLQGIANEKLFF
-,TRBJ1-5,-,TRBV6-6,TGTGCCAGCAGTTACCCGGCACTAGATAGCAATCAGCCCCAGCATTTT,CASSYPALDSNQPQHF
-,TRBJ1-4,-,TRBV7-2,TGTGCCAGCAGCTTAAGGCGGCCGAATGAAAAACTGTTTTTT,CASSLRRPNEKLFF
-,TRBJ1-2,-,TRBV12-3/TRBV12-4,TGTGCCAGCAGTTTTAGTATCGTTGGCTACACCTTC,CASSFSIVGYTF
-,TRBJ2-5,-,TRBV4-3,TGCGCCAGCAGCCAAAGGGTCCCTTACCAAGAGACCCAGTACTTC,CASSQRVPYQETQYF
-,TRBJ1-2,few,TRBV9,TGTGCCAGCAGCGTAGGTAATGGCTACACCTTC,CASSVGNGYTF
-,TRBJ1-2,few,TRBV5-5,TGTGCCAGCAGCTTCCGGGGTACGGATGGCTACACCTTC,CASSFRGTDGYTF
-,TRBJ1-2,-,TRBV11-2,TGTGCCAGCAGCTTAAACAGGCCTGGTATTGGCTACACCTTC,CASSLNRPGIGYTF
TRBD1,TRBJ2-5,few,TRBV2,TGTGCCAGCACGAGTACTCGCAGGGGGCAAGAGACCCAGTACTTC,CASTSTRRGQETQYF
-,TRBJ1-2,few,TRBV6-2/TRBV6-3,TGTGCCAGCTCCCCTGGGGGACTGACTAACTATGGCTACACCTTC,CASSPGGLTNYGYTF
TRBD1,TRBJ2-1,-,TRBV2,TGTGCCAGCAGTGAACGGCGAGGGACAGGGGGTCGGGGTGAGCAGTTCTTC,CASSERRGTGGRGEQFF
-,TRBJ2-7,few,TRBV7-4,TGTGCCAGCAGCTTAGAGGAGGCAGGCTACGAGCAGTACTTC,CASSLEEAGYEQYF
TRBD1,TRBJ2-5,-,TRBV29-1,TGCAGCGTTTTGGACAGGGTCCAAGAGACCCAGTACTTC,CSVLDRVQETQYF
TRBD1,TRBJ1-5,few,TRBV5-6,TGTGCCAGCAGCTTGGGGGACAGGGAACAGCCCCAGCATTTT,CASSLGDREQPQHF
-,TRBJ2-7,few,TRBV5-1,TGCGCCAGCAGCTTGGTTACAGGGAGATACGAGCAGTACTTC,CASSLVTGRYEQYF
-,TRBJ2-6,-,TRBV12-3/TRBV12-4,TGTGCCAGCAGTGCCAGGGGAACTGGGGCCAACGTCCTGACTTTC,CASSARGTGANVLTF
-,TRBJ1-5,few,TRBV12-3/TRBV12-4,TGTGCCAGCAGTTTAGCAGATCAGCCCCAGCATTTT,CASSLADQPQHF
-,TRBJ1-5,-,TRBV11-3,TGTGCCAGCAGCTTAGGTGTCTGGGGTGACTATAGCAATCAGCCCCAGCATTTT,CASSLGVWGDYSNQPQHF
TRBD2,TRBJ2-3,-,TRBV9,TGTGCCAGCAGCGTTAGCGGGGACACAGATACGCGGTATTTT,CASSVSGDTDTRYF
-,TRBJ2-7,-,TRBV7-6,TGTGCCAGCAGCTTGGTTCTACAGGATGGCGAGCAGTACTTC,CASSLVLQDGEQYF
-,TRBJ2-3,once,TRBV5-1,TGCGCCAGCGGGCCTAGCGGCACAGATACGCAGTATTTT,CASGPSGTDTQYF
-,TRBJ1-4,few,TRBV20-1,TGCAGTGCTAGAGATCGTCGTCAGGGGAATGAAAAACTGTTTTTT,CSARDRRQGNEKLFF
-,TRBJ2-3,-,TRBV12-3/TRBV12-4,TGTGCCAGCAGTTTCGTACTCTCAGATACGCAGTATTTT,CASSFVLSDTQYF
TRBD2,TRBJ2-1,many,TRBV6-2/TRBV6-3,TGTGCCAGCAGCTCCCTCCTAGCGGGGGACTACAATGAGCAGTTCTTC,CASSSLLAGDYNEQFF
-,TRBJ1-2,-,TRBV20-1,TGCAGTGCTAGATCAACAGGTGGCTACACCTTC,CSARSTGGYTF
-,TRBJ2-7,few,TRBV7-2,TGTGCCAGCAGTCCCAGGGGCCTGCAGCACGAGCAGTACTTC,CASSPRGLQHEQYF
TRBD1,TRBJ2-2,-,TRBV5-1,TGCGCCAGCAGCTTGGCTGCCGGCAGGGGGCTTGACACCGGGGAGCTGTTTTTT,CASSLAAGRGLDTGELFF
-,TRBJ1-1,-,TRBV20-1,TGCAGTGCTAGTAATCGTGTGGAGATGAACACTGAAGCTTTCTTT,CSASNRVEMNTEAFF
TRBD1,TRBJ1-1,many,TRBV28,TGTGCCAGCAGTCCGACAGGGACGTACACTGAAGCTTTCTTT,CASSPTGTYTEAFF
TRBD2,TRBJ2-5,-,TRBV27,TGTGCCAGCAGTTTTAGGGGTAGCGGGGGTCCAGAGACCCAGTACTTC,CASSFRGSGGPETQYF
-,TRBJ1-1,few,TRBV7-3,TGTGCCAGCAGCTTATTCGGGGTAAGGAACACTGAAGCTTTCTTT,CASSLFGVRNTEAFF
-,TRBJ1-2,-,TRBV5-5,TGTGCCAGCAGCTTGGGGCCTACGGGCTATGGCTACACCTTC,CASSLGPTGYGYTF